This T cell receptor (beta chain) is from a study of blood T cell repertoires in COVID-19. Study in general: Italy, Spain and the United States were the sources of the convalescent and acute COVID-19 samples.

Sequencing was performed with immunoSEQ multiplex PCR; in TCRdb, only in-frame clones are kept and a portion is missing. The repertoire holds approximately 200,000 clones, with roughly 86% as singletons. In germline, CDR1 is MDHEN, CDR2 SYDVKM. The CDR3 totals 16 residues. Trimming took 6 bases from V and 7 from J, leaving 24 bases between them. This rearrangement joins TRBV28 to TRBJ1-2; D may be TRBD1 (6 bases). The TCR comes from a woman in her twenties or thirties with active or convalescent COVID-19. Sequencing input: peripheral blood. CDR3 nucleotides: TGTGCCAGCAGCCGGACAGCTCTTAAAAGGGTCGGTGGCTACACCTTC. Protein product: CASSRTALKRVGGYTF.